A selection of T cell receptor beta chains follows, all from one sample in a study of blood T cell repertoires in COVID-19. The data were produced by immunoSEQ multiplex PCR, yet TCRdb's version contains in-frame clones alone and is incomplete. The sample yields 68,000 or so clones, 86% seen once. Specimen: peripheral blood. The receptors derive from a man between 45 and 60 years old with acute or convalescent COVID-19. CDR3s include the opening cysteine and the closing phenylalanine or tryptophan. Fields, in order: clone size, V gene, J gene, D gene, CDR3 DNA, CDR3 protein. D genes are given only for firm matches. Clone sizes are given selectively: once, few, many, or a class where the clone is expanded.

once,TRBV2,TRBJ1-6,TRBD1,TGTGCCAACCAGGGGGCACCCTTGGGTGCAGGGCTTGGTTCACCCCTCCACTTT,CANQGAPLGAGLGSPLHF
-,TRBV5-5,TRBJ2-4,-,TGTGCCAGCAGCGCCCACAGGGAAGGGAACATTCAGTACTTC,CASSAHREGNIQYF
-,TRBV2,TRBJ2-7,TRBD2,TGTGCCAGCAGTGGGACTAGCGGGAGGACCTACGAGCAGTACTTC,CASSGTSGRTYEQYF
-,TRBV6-6,TRBJ2-2,-,TGTGCCAGCAGTTACTCGACGGTTCGGGCCGGGGAGCTGTTTTTT,CASSYSTVRAGELFF
-,TRBV6-5,TRBJ1-1,-,TGTGCCAGCTCTGGCCCCACTGAAGCTTTCTTT,CASSGPTEAFF
once,TRBV9,TRBJ2-1,-,TGTGCCAGCAGCGTAGGGCCGGAGTTCTACAATGAGCAGTTCTTC,CASSVGPEFYNEQFF
-,TRBV19,TRBJ1-5,-,TGTGCCAGTAGTTTTCTGGGCAGCAATCAGCCCCAGCATTTT,CASSFLGSNQPQHF
-,TRBV11-2,TRBJ1-2,TRBD1,TGTGCCAGCAGCTTGGCAGGGGGCTATGGCTACACCTTC,CASSLAGGYGYTF
-,TRBV19,TRBJ1-2,TRBD1,TGTGCCAGTAGACCCCTGGACAGGACCAACTATGGCTACACCTTC,CASRPLDRTNYGYTF
-,TRBV19,TRBJ2-7,TRBD1,TGTGCCAGTAGTATTACGACAGGGGACTTTTACTACGAGCAGTACTTC,CASSITTGDFYYEQYF
-,TRBV19,TRBJ2-5,TRBD2,TGTGCCAGTAGTATTTACGCGGGGGGGCAAGAGACCCAGTACTTC,CASSIYAGGQETQYF
-,TRBV6-5,TRBJ2-1,-,TGTGCCAGCAGTTACGAGGCTTCCCCCCTAGTTAATGAGCAGTTCTTC,CASSYEASPLVNEQFF
-,TRBV19,TRBJ2-1,-,TGTGCCAGTAGTATAAATCCGTCCAATGAGCAGTTCTTC,CASSINPSNEQFF
-,TRBV5-1,TRBJ1-4,-,TGCGCCAGCAGCCACCCAGGGCAGGGCGCTAATGAAAAACTGTTTTTT,CASSHPGQGANEKLFF
-,TRBV5-1,TRBJ2-7,TRBD2,TGCGCCAGCAGTAAGGGCGGGAGCGAGCAGTACTTC,CASSKGGSEQYF
once,TRBV3-1/TRBV3-2,TRBJ2-1,-,TGTGCCAGCAGCCAAGAGTCGGGAAGGCAGTTCTTC,CASSQESGRQFF
-,TRBV5-1,TRBJ2-1,TRBD2,TGCGCCAGCAGCCTTAGCGGGGGGGCCGTAACCTACAATGAGCAGTTCTTC,CASSLSGGAVTYNEQFF
-,TRBV18,TRBJ2-5,-,TGTGCCAGCTCACCCAAACAGGGCCAAGAGACCCAGTACTTC,CASSPKQGQETQYF
few,TRBV27,TRBJ2-7,TRBD1,TGTGCCAGCAGTTTATCGATCCAGGGGGTTGAGCAGTACTTC,CASSLSIQGVEQYF
-,TRBV25-1,TRBJ1-6,-,TGTGCCAGCAGTGAACTCAGGGATGGTTCACCCCTCCACTTT,CASSELRDGSPLHF
-,TRBV5-1,TRBJ1-3,TRBD1,TGCGCCAGCAACCCGACAGGGTCTTTCTCTGGAAACACCATATATTTT,CASNPTGSFSGNTIYF
-,TRBV11-3,TRBJ2-2,-,TGTGCCAGCAGCTTAGGGGGCGGCGGGGAGCTGTTTTTT,CASSLGGGGELFF
-,TRBV27,TRBJ1-2,TRBD1,TGTGCCAGCACCGACAGGGAATCCTATGGCTACACCTTC,CASTDRESYGYTF
-,TRBV16,TRBJ2-1,TRBD2,TGTGCCAGCAGCCAGGTGTTAGCGGGAGGGGAGCAGTTCTTC,CASSQVLAGGEQFF
-,TRBV5-6,TRBJ1-2,-,TGTGCCAGCAGCTTGGTTCAGGGTTATGGCTACACCTTC,CASSLVQGYGYTF
-,TRBV5-4,TRBJ2-7,TRBD1,TGTGCCACCTCAGCAAAAGAGGGACAGCCCCGGGGCGAGCAGTACTTC,CATSAKEGQPRGEQYF
-,TRBV5-8,TRBJ1-2,-,TGTGCGGGGGCCAGGCCCTCCCGGGGCTACACCTTC,CAGARPSRGYTF
-,TRBV11-3,TRBJ2-7,-,TGTGCCAGCAGAACTAGGGTTTCGGGAAGGTACGAGCAGTACTTC,CASRTRVSGRYEQYF
-,TRBV20-1,TRBJ2-6,-,TGCAGTGCTAGTTCCGGTTTGGGGGCCAACGTCCTGACTTTC,CSASSGLGANVLTF
-,TRBV28,TRBJ1-2,-,TGTGCCAGCAGTGTCGGAGGCCCCTATGGCTACACCTTC,CASSVGGPYGYTF
-,TRBV11-2,TRBJ2-7,TRBD2,TGTGCCAGCAGCCCCCCGGGGCTAGCGGGAGGGGCTAGAGAGCAGTACTTC,CASSPPGLAGGAREQYF
-,TRBV4-1,TRBJ1-2,TRBD1,TGCGCCAGCAGCCGGGACAGGGCCTCTGACTATGGCTACACCTTC,CASSRDRASDYGYTF
-,TRBV11-3,TRBJ2-3,TRBD2,TGTGCCAGCACTACCGGGACTAGCGGGAGGGCGGGCACAGATACGCAGTATTTT,CASTTGTSGRAGTDTQYF
-,TRBV9,TRBJ1-4,-,TGTGCCAGCAGCGTTACGGGGGAAAAACTGTTTTTT,CASSVTGEKLFF
-,TRBV29-1,TRBJ1-2,-,TGCAGCGTTGGTCAGGACTATGGCTACACCTTC,CSVGQDYGYTF
once,TRBV9,TRBJ1-1,TRBD1,TGTGCCAGCAGCTATACGGGACAGGGTTTCACTGAAGCTTTCTTT,CASSYTGQGFTEAFF
-,TRBV24-1,TRBJ1-2,TRBD1,TGTGCCACCAGTGAAACCGGGACAGGGTATGGCTACACCTTC,CATSETGTGYGYTF
-,TRBV30,TRBJ1-2,-,TGTGCCTGGGGTTATTATGGTACAATTAACTATGGCTACACCTTC,CAWGYYGTINYGYTF
-,TRBV19,TRBJ1-2,-,TGTGCCAGTGGGTCACTATCTGGCTACACCTTC,CASGSLSGYTF
-,TRBV9,TRBJ2-4,TRBD1,TGTGCCAGCAGCGTGGGGACAGGGTTTATAAACATTCAGTACTTC,CASSVGTGFINIQYF